This is a list of T cell receptor beta chains from one sample in a study of blood T cell repertoires in COVID-19. Data came from immunoSEQ multiplex PCR; TCRdb stores just in-frame clones and leaves some out. Here the sample spans approximately 100,000 clones, 92% being singletons. The sample was peripheral blood. All receptors derive from a man aged 65 to 85 with acute or convalescent COVID-19. Both conserved end residues are part of each CDR3. The D gene is left open where the match is weak. Rows may omit the clone size; those that give it use once, few, many or a size class.

d_call clone_size j_call v_call cdr3_nt cdr3_aa
- - TRBJ1-2 TRBV7-9 TGTGCCGGAGGGGAGGGGAATGGCTACACCTTC CAGGEGNGYTF
- - TRBJ2-3 TRBV10-3 TGTGCCATCAGTGATGGGGCCAGGGTGGGCACAGATACGCAGTATTTT CAISDGARVGTDTQYF
TRBD2 - TRBJ2-3 TRBV5-1 TGCGCCAGCAGCTTGGGGGCTAGCGGGGGCACAGATACGCAGTATTTT CASSLGASGGTDTQYF
TRBD1 - TRBJ1-6 TRBV19 TGTGCCAGTAGAGGACAGGGTGGAAATTCACCCCTCCACTTT CASRGQGGNSPLHF
TRBD1 - TRBJ1-6 TRBV11-2 TGTGCCAGCAGCTTACCGGGACAGGGGAATTCACCCCTCCACTTT CASSLPGQGNSPLHF
- few TRBJ1-4 TRBV18 TGTGCCAGCTCACCACAAGCCTACAGGAAAGAAAAACTGTTTTTT CASSPQAYRKEKLFF
TRBD1 - TRBJ1-5 TRBV5-8 TGTGCCAGCAGCCGAGGACAGGGGAGGCAGCCCCAGCATTTT CASSRGQGRQPQHF
- - TRBJ1-1 TRBV5-1 TGCGCCAGCAACTCTCGCCTGGACACTGAAGCTTTCTTT CASNSRLDTEAFF
- - TRBJ1-4 TRBV11-2 TGTGCCAGCAGCGTCTTCGGGGAAAAACTGTTTTTT CASSVFGEKLFF
TRBD1 - TRBJ1-1 TRBV6-5 TGTGCCAGCAGTTTACAGGGGCAGAACACTGAAGCTTTCTTT CASSLQGQNTEAFF
- - TRBJ1-6 TRBV18 TGTGCCAGCTCACCAGAAGGGGTTAGTTCACCCCTCCACTTT CASSPEGVSSPLHF
TRBD2 - TRBJ2-7 TRBV7-2 TGTGCCAGCAGCTTGTTACCGGGACTAGGTTACTACGAGCAGTACTTC CASSLLPGLGYYEQYF
TRBD2 - TRBJ2-3 TRBV9 TGTGCCAGCAGCGTGGGGACTAGCGGGACGTACACAGATACGCAGTATTTT CASSVGTSGTYTDTQYF
- - TRBJ1-3 TRBV5-4 TGTGCCAGCAGCGTGGGGACTGCTGGAAACACCATATATTTT CASSVGTAGNTIYF
- - TRBJ2-7 TRBV28 TGTGCCAGCAGTTCGTTCGCCTACGAGCAGTACTTC CASSSFAYEQYF
- - TRBJ1-2 TRBV2 TGTGCCAGCAGTGTTTCAGGACTGGAGGGCTACACCTTC CASSVSGLEGYTF
- - TRBJ1-6 TRBV11-3 TGTGCCAGCAGCAGGGGCACGAGTTCACCCCTCCACTTT CASSRGTSSPLHF
- - TRBJ2-2 TRBV10-1 TGCGCCAGCAGTGAGCGGGCCGGGGAGCTGTTTTTT CASSERAGELFF
- - TRBJ1-2 TRBV6-5 TGTGCCAGCGGACAGTACTATGGCTACACCTTC CASGQYYGYTF
TRBD2 - TRBJ2-3 TRBV6-1 TGTGCCAGCAGTGAGAGGGGAGGGGATACGCAGTATTTT CASSERGGDTQYF
TRBD1 - TRBJ1-1 TRBV7-8 TGTGCCAGCAGCTTAAACCCGGGACAGGGGGGCCTAAACACTGAAGCTTTCTTT CASSLNPGQGGLNTEAFF
- - TRBJ2-3 TRBV4-3 TGCGCCAGCAGCCACGTCCCGGGACAAAGCACAGATACGCAGTATTTT CASSHVPGQSTDTQYF
TRBD2 - TRBJ2-1 TRBV4-1 TGCGCCAGCAGCCCCCTAGCGGGGGGGACGGATGAGCAGTTCTTC CASSPLAGGTDEQFF
- - TRBJ1-4 TRBV29-1 TGCAGCGTTGGCGTGGCAACTAATGAAAAACTGTTTTTT CSVGVATNEKLFF
TRBD2 - TRBJ2-1 TRBV11-3 TGTGCCAGCAGCTTAGTCCTAGCGGGAAATGAGCAGTTCTTC CASSLVLAGNEQFF
TRBD2 - TRBJ2-3 TRBV4-1 TGCGCCAGCAGCCAAGGCGGGAGAGGAGGGGCCGAGTGGGATACGCAGTATTTT CASSQGGRGGAEWDTQYF
TRBD1 - TRBJ1-4 TRBV29-1 TGCAGCGTTGGACCGGGACAGTCCCATGAAAAACTGTTTTTT CSVGPGQSHEKLFF
TRBD1 - TRBJ2-4 TRBV25-1 TGTGCCAGCAGTTATACAGGGGGCTTCATTCAGTACTTC CASSYTGGFIQYF
TRBD2 - TRBJ2-3 TRBV6-6 TGTGCCAGCACGGGGGGGGGCTCAAGCACAGATACGCAGTATTTT CASTGGGSSTDTQYF
TRBD2 - TRBJ2-1 TRBV20-1 TGCAGTGCTAGTGTTCTAGCGGGGGCTAGCTCCTACAATGAGCAGTTCTTC CSASVLAGASSYNEQFF
TRBD1 once TRBJ1-5 TRBV7-9 TGTGCCAGCAGCACGCAAGACAGGGGCGGCAATCAGCCCCAGCATTTT CASSTQDRGGNQPQHF
- - TRBJ1-5 TRBV2 TGTGCCAGCGGACGGGACAACAATCAGCCCCAGCATTTT CASGRDNNQPQHF
- once TRBJ1-2 TRBV13 TGTGCCAGCAGCTCGACTAGGTCGGGGGGCATTAGAGGCTACACCTTC CASSSTRSGGIRGYTF
TRBD1 - TRBJ2-3 TRBV2 TGTGCCAGCAGAGGGGGCTCAGATACGCAGTATTTT CASRGGSDTQYF
TRBD1 - TRBJ1-2 TRBV9 TGTGCCAGCAGCGTCGCCCCTGCCACCGGGACAGGGGACGGCTACACCTTC CASSVAPATGTGDGYTF
TRBD2 - TRBJ2-1 TRBV5-1 TGCGCCAGCAGCTTGCCGACTAGCGGGAGCTTGGACAATGAGCAGTTCTTC CASSLPTSGSLDNEQFF
TRBD1 - TRBJ2-2 TRBV5-4 TGTGCCAGCAGCTTTCCCAGGGGGTCCGGGGAGCTGTTTTTT CASSFPRGSGELFF
- - TRBJ2-7 TRBV18 TGTGCCAGCTCACCACCTAGTCCTCCAAACGAGCAGTACTTC CASSPPSPPNEQYF
TRBD1 - TRBJ1-2 TRBV25-1 TGTGCCACCTCGGGACAGCGCAACTATGGCTACACCTTC CATSGQRNYGYTF
TRBD1 once TRBJ1-5 TRBV4-2 TGTGCCAGCAGCCCTGGGGACAGGGGACATCAGCCCCAGCATTTT CASSPGDRGHQPQHF
TRBD1 - TRBJ1-6 TRBV27 TGTGCCAGCAGTTTAAGGGGCAGACAGGGGGCGAGCAATTCACCCCTCCACTTT CASSLRGRQGASNSPLHF
- - TRBJ1-2 TRBV6-2/TRBV6-3 TGTGCCAGCAGCAGAACAGGGTTCTATGGCTACACCTTC CASSRTGFYGYTF
- - TRBJ2-7 TRBV5-5 TGTGCCAGCAGCTTTTCATACGAGCAGTACTTC CASSFSYEQYF
TRBD1 - TRBJ2-3 TRBV6-5 TGTGCCAGCAGGGCCGGACAGGGCTACACAGATACGCAGTATTTT CASRAGQGYTDTQYF
TRBD1 - TRBJ1-2 TRBV3-1/TRBV3-2 TGTGCCAGCAGCCCACAGACAGGGGAAGGGGGCTACACCTTC CASSPQTGEGGYTF
TRBD2 - TRBJ2-2 TRBV4-1 TGCGCCAGCAGCCCCAGACTAGCGGGAGGTTACACCGGGGAGCTGTTTTTT CASSPRLAGGYTGELFF
- once TRBJ2-5 TRBV19 TGTGCCAGTAGCCACCTCTGGCAGGGGAGGGGAGAGACCCAGTACTTC CASSHLWQGRGETQYF
- few TRBJ2-3 TRBV2 TGTGCCAGCAGTGGATCCGGGTATAGCACAGATACGCAGTATTTT CASSGSGYSTDTQYF
- - TRBJ1-4 TRBV6-5 TGTGCCACCCGAGGAGGGCTGACAACTAATGAAAAACTGTTTTTT CATRGGLTTNEKLFF
TRBD2 - TRBJ2-7 TRBV7-2 TGTGCCAGCAGCTCGACACTAGCGTACTCCTACGAGCAGTACTTC CASSSTLAYSYEQYF
TRBD2 - TRBJ2-4 TRBV7-9 TGTGCCAGCAGCTTAGCGGAGGGAGGGGAAAACATTCAGTACTTC CASSLAEGGENIQYF
- - TRBJ2-1 TRBV3-1/TRBV3-2 TGTGCCAGCAGCCAAGATGAGTGGACTACTTCCAGTGAGCAGTTCTTC CASSQDEWTTSSEQFF
- - TRBJ2-7 TRBV10-2 TGCGCCAGCAGGGAGACAGCCTACGAGCAGTACTTC CASRETAYEQYF